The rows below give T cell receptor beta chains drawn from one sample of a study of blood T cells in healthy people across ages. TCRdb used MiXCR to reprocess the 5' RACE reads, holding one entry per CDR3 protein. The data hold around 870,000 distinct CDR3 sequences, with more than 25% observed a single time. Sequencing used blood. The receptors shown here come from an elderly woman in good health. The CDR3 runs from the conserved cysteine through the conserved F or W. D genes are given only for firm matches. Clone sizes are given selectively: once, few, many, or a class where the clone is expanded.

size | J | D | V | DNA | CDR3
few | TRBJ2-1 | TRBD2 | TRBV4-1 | TGCGCCAGCAGCCAAGGACTAGCGGGGGGGACCTACAATGAGCAGTTCTTC | CASSQGLAGGTYNEQFF
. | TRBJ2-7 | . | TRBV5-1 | TGCGCCAGCAGCCTACAGGCTTCCTACGAGCAGTACTTC | CASSLQASYEQYF
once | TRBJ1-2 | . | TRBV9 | TGTGCCAGCAGCGCGGAACACCGGATCACCTTC | CASSAEHRITF
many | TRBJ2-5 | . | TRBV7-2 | TGTGCCAGCAGCCTTCACCGGCAAGAGACCCAGTACTTC | CASSLHRQETQYF
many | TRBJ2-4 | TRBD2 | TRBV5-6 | TGTGCCAGCAGCTTGGCCGGACTAGGAAAAAACATTCAGTACTTC | CASSLAGLGKNIQYF
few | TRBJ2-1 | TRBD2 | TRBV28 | TGTGCCAGCCGGAGCGGGGGGGGATTCAATGAGCAGTTCTTC | CASRSGGGFNEQFF
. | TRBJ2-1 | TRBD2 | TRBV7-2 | TGTGCCAGCAGCTCGGGACTAGCATTCGATGAGCAGTTCTTC | CASSSGLAFDEQFF
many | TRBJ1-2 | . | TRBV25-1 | TGTGCCACGGCAGAAGGATATGGCTACACCTTC | CATAEGYGYTF
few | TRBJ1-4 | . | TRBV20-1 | TGCAGTGTGTGGGCCGCAACTAATGAAAAACTGTTTTTT | CSVWAATNEKLFF
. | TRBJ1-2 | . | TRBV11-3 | TGTGCCAGCAGCCTGGGAGGGGCAGGAGCTAACTATGGCTACACCTTC | CASSLGGAGANYGYTF
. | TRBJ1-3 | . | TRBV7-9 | TGTGCCAGCAGCTTAGCACGCAGGGCGGACACCATATATTTT | CASSLARRADTIYF
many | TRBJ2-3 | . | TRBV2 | TGTGCCAGCAGTGAGAGGACCTTAAACACAGATACGCAGTATTTT | CASSERTLNTDTQYF
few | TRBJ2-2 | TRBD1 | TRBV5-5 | TGTGCCAGCAGCCCGACAGGGGGATTGAACACCGGGGAGCTGTTTTTT | CASSPTGGLNTGELFF
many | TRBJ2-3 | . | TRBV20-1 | TGCAGTGCTAGAGATCCCTTACCGTCTAGCACAGATACGCAGTATTTT | CSARDPLPSSTDTQYF
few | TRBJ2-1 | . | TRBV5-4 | TGTGCCAGCAGCTTAGTACCAACGTCTGTATACAATGAGCAGTTCTTC | CASSLVPTSVYNEQFF
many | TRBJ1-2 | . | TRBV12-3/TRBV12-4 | TGTGCCAGCACCTCCTCGGGTAACTATGGCTACACCTTC | CASTSSGNYGYTF
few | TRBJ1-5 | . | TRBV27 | TGTGCCAGCAGAAGTACCCAGGGGATCCCTTTGGGAAATCAGCCCCAGCATTTT | CASRSTQGIPLGNQPQHF
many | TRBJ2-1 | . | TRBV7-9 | TGTGCCAGCACATCCGGTGCGAGGGCTTACGGTGAGCAGTTCTTC | CASTSGARAYGEQFF
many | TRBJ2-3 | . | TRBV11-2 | TGTGCCAGCAGCTTAGTGGTGGGGGATACGCAGTATTTT | CASSLVVGDTQYF
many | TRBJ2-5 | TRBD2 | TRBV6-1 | TGTGCCAGCAACGGGGGGAGAGGAGAGACCCAGTACTTC | CASNGGRGETQYF
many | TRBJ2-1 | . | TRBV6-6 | TGTGCCAGCAGTCCCTCCGGGCTGACAGTAAGTGAGCAGTTCTTC | CASSPSGLTVSEQFF
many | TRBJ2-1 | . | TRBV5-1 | TGCGCCAGCAGCTTGGGGGAATTCGCTTTCTACAATGAGCAGTTCTTC | CASSLGEFAFYNEQFF
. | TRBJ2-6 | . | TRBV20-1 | TGCAGTGCTAGTGGGGGGGCCGGGGCCAGCGTCCTGACTTTC | CSASGGAGASVLTF
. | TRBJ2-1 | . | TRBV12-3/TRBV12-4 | TGTGCCAGCAGTAACCTGGCGGGGAACTACAATGAGCAGTTCTTC | CASSNLAGNYNEQFF
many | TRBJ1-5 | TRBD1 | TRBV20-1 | TGCAGTGCTAACACAGGGGGAGGTCAGCCCCAGCATTTT | CSANTGGGQPQHF
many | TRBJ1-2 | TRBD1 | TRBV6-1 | TGTGCCAGCAGTCGAACCCGGGACAGGAGTTCTAACTATGGCTACACCTTC | CASSRTRDRSSNYGYTF
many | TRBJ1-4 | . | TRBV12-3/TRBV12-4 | TGTGCCAGCAGTTTGCGTAATGGTGAAAAACTGTTTTTT | CASSLRNGEKLFF